A single sample is the source of the 25 T cell receptor beta chains below, sequenced in a study of Graves' ophthalmopathy and Graves' hyperthyroidism. TCR beta CDR3 amplification used RNA transcripts. The library came from an HTBI-primed first-round RT-PCR and a second-round multiplex PCR. TCRdb re-called the multiplex PCR reads with MiXCR, one entry per CDR3 protein. This table holds around 1,000,000 distinct CDR3 sequences, 35% to 40% found once. Sequencing used peripheral blood or thyroid tissue (not recorded which). These receptors were collected from an adult man with Graves' hyperthyroidism.

The chain couples TRBV5-8 to TRBJ2-5; possible D gene TRBD1, 5 bases. Trimming left V 3 bases short and J 2 bases short, with 11 bases between. The germline CDR1 and CDR2 sequences are SGHTS and YDEGEE. The CDR3 loop spans 14 amino acids. The DNA of the CDR3 is TGTGCCAGCAGCTCGACAGTATTTCAAGAGACCCAGTACTTC. Encoded protein: CASSSTVFQETQYF. The full variable domain, rest sourced from reference TRBV5-8 and TRBJ2-5, is EAGVTQSPTHLIKTRGQQATLRCSPISGHTSVYWYQQALGLGLQFLLWYDEGEERNRGNFPPRFSGRQFPNYSSELNVNALELEDSALYLCASSSTVFQETQYFGPGTRLLVL.

In its sample, this clonotype was seen many times. The rearrangement uses TRBV20-1 and TRBJ1-3; D perhaps matches TRBD1 (5 bases). V shed 0 bases and J shed 0 bases, with 6 bases lying between them. The CDR3 is 14 residues long. Germline CDR1 DFQATT, CDR2 SNEGSKA (reference sequence). The CDR3 protein is CSARDQGSGNTIYF. In DNA form, the CDR3 reads TGCAGTGCTAGAGATCAGGGCTCTGGAAACACCATATATTTT.

This clonotype was observed many times. CDR3: CSVELQGPYEQYF. In DNA form, the CDR3 reads TGCAGCGTTGAACTCCAGGGCCCCTACGAGCAGTACTTC. The rearrangement joins TRBV29-1 to TRBJ2-7; perhaps TRBD1 as D (5 bases). CDR1 and CDR2 (germline): SQVTM, ANQGSEA. V lost 2 bases and J lost 2, with 10 bases in between. This CDR3 has 13 residues.

The rearrangement joins TRBV2 to TRBJ1-4; the D gene is possibly TRBD1 (5 bases). The CDR3 extends over 15 amino acids. V lost 5 bases to trimming and J lost 6 bases, with 16 bases between them. Germline values: CDR1 SNHLY, CDR2 FYNNEI. CDR3 loop: CASSQGGGSHEKLFF. The CDR3 DNA reads TGTGCCAGCAGTCAGGGCGGGGGTTCTCATGAAAAACTGTTTTTT.

The rearrangement joins TRBV7-6 to TRBJ2-7; D not certain. Germline assignment: CDR1 SGHVS and CDR2 FNYEAQ. Trimming removed 6 bases at V and 2 bases at J, with 17 bases between. This CDR3 is built from 15 residues. The CDR3 region is CASSAEDVGPYEQYF. CDR3 bases: TGTGCCAGCAGTGCCGAAGACGTGGGCCCCTACGAGCAGTACTTC. The complete variable domain, with remaining parts taken from reference TRBV7-6 and TRBJ2-7, reads GAGVSQSPRYKVTKRGQDVALRCDPISGHVSLYWYRQALGQGPEFLTYFNYEAQQDKSGLPNDRFSAERPEGSISTLTIQRTEQRDSAMYRCASSAEDVGPYEQYFGPGTRLTVT.

The chain uses TRBV10-3 and TRBJ2-7, with a weak D call TRBD1 (5 bases). Germline assignment: CDR1 ENHRY and CDR2 SYGVKD. Trimming removed 10 bases at V and 8 bases at J, with 21 bases between. CDR3 length: 13 residues. DNA of the CDR3: TGTGCCAGCACTCTAATTGGGGCGAAGCAGCAGTACTTC. This gives the protein CASTLIGAKQQYF.

The chain employs TRBV24-1 and TRBJ1-1; TRBD1 is a possible D gene (5 bases). V was trimmed by 9 bases and J by 5 bases, leaving 18 bases between them. This CDR3 is 14 amino acids long. Germline loops: CDR1 KGHDR, CDR2 SFDVKD. The CDR3 region is CATVIPSGRTEAFF. The CDR3 bases are TGTGCCACCGTCATTCCTTCGGGGCGGACTGAAGCTTTCTTT.

This clonotype was counted a few times. The chain is built from TRBV12-3 or TRBV12-4 and TRBJ2-7; D is perhaps TRBD2 (6 bases). The V end was cut by 3 bases, the J end by 3 bases, with 12 bases between. The CDR3 consists of 14 residues. The CDR3 region has the DNA TGTGCCAGCAGTTTGGCGCTGGGACTCTACGAGCAGTACTTC. Its protein product is CASSLALGLYEQYF.

This clonotype occurred a few times. This chain joins TRBV2 and TRBJ2-7; 9 nucleotides line up with TRBD2. CDR3 length: 16 amino acids. CDR1 SNHLY and CDR2 FYNNEI come from the germline V gene. After removal of 8 bases from V and 0 bases from J, the junction contained 11 bases not matched to a gene. The CDR3: CASRRLAVFSSYEQYF. In DNA, the CDR3 is TGTGCCAGCCGGCGACTAGCGGTTTTTAGCTCCTACGAGCAGTACTTC.

Comments on this clonotype: This sequence may be a read error, since a much larger clone differs from it by one base. This chain joins TRBV7-9 and TRBJ1-3, with D maybe TRBD1 (6 bases). The CDR3 loop spans 14 amino acids. The V end lost 11 bases, the J end lost 0 bases, and 14 bases lay between the germline ends. Germline V gene sequence: CDR1 SEHNR, CDR2 FQNEAQ (reference sequence). CDR3 amino acids: CAGHREPSGNTIYF. CDR3 coding DNA: TGTGCCGGCCACAGGGAGCCCTCTGGAAACACCATATATTTT.

In this sample, this clonotype turned up a few times. This chain links TRBV18 with TRBJ1-2; no clear D. Germline V CDR1 and CDR2: KGHSH, LQKENI. The ends were cut back, 0 bases at V and 1 base at J, with 6 bases in the middle. There are 14 residues in the CDR3. In nucleotides, the CDR3 is TGTGCCAGCTCACCACCCGGTTTTAACTATGGCTACACCTTC. Amino acids: CASSPPGFNYGYTF.

In this sample, this clonotype turned up many times. The chain joins TRBV29-1 to TRBJ1-1, with 8 bases identical to TRBD1. Germline V gene lookup returns CDR1 SQVTM and CDR2 ANQGSEA. The CDR3 length is 16 residues. V trimming: 2 bases; J trimming: 4 bases; junction bases outside the gene matches: 12. In nucleotides, the CDR3 is TGCAGCGTTGAAAATCCCCGGCAGGGGGCGCGCACTGAAGCTTTCTTT. Protein sequence: CSVENPRQGARTEAFF.

Of note for this clonotype: This may arise from a read error, as a much more abundant clone is one base away. J is TRBJ1-6 and V is TRBV20-1, with unresolved D. The germline V and J ends were trimmed by 2 bases and 7 bases, with 9 bases remaining between them. The CDR3 has 13 residues. Germline V gives CDR1 DFQATT, CDR2 SNEGSKA (reference sequence). The CDR3 DNA follows: TGCAGTGCTAGAAGCAATCTCAATTCACCCCTCCACTTT. Protein: CSARSNLNSPLHF.

This clonotype showed up many times. V is TRBV6-6 and J is TRBJ2-5, with 11 bases lining up with TRBD2. This CDR3 is 16 amino acids long. The ends lost 2 bases at V and 2 bases at J; junction bases unmatched: 4. Germline V lookup: CDR1 MNHNY, CDR2 SVGAGI (reference sequence). For the CDR3, the DNA is TGTGCCAGCAGTTACCACGGGACTAGCGGACAAGAGACCCAGTACTTC. Protein product: CASSYHGTSGQETQYF.

Many counts were recorded for this clonotype. The rearrangement uses TRBV7-9 and TRBJ2-5; tentative D call: TRBD2 (6 bases). Trimming shortened V by 3 bases and J by 1 base, and 15 bases separated the two germline ends. CDR3 length: 16 residues. Germline V lookup: CDR1 SEHNR, CDR2 FQNEAQ (reference sequence). CDR3 sequence reads: CASSFRVSGFQETQYF. The CDR3 DNA sequence: TGTGCCAGCAGCTTCCGGGTTAGCGGATTCCAAGAGACCCAGTACTTC.

The chain carries TRBV10-3 and TRBJ1-1; TRBD1 aligns across 9 bases. The CDR3 extends over 13 amino acids. In germline, CDR1 is ENHRY, CDR2 SYGVKD. After removal of 6 bases from V and 2 bases from J, the junction contained 1 base not matched to a gene. DNA for the CDR3: TGTGCCATCAGGGACAGGGGAAACACTGAAGCTTTCTTT. Encoded protein: CAIRDRGNTEAFF.

This clonotype turned up a few times. CDR3 amino acids: CASSSGTGANTGELFF. The CDR3 region has the DNA TGTGCCAGCAGCTCCGGGACAGGGGCGAACACCGGGGAGCTGTTTTTT. This chain links TRBV7-9 with TRBJ2-2; 10 nucleotides align to TRBD1. The CDR3 length is 16 residues. Looked up from germline, CDR1 is SEHNR and CDR2 is FQNEAQ (reference sequence). The trim removed 4 bases at V and 0 bases at J, leaving 2 bases unmatched.

The chain uses TRBV7-9 and TRBJ1-4; D is possibly TRBD1 (5 bases). The CDR3 is 15 residues long. The germline V and J ends were trimmed by 4 bases and 8 bases, with 17 bases remaining between them. CDR1 is SEHNR and CDR2 is FQNEAQ in the germline V gene (reference sequence). DNA of the CDR3: TGTGCCAGCAGCTCAACAGGCGCCTGGAAGGAAAAACTGTTTTTT. As protein: CASSSTGAWKEKLFF.

This clonotype was detected many times. This chain connects TRBV7-9 to TRBJ2-7; D gene uncertain. The V and J ends lost 3 bases and 7 bases respectively, with 10 bases between them. CDR3 length: 12 residues. The germline gives CDR1 SEHNR, CDR2 FQNEAQ (reference sequence). CDR3 in amino acids: CASSFVSREQYF. In DNA, the CDR3 is TGTGCCAGCAGCTTCGTCTCTCGGGAGCAGTACTTC.

The V and J genes are TRBV6-5 and TRBJ2-7; D might be TRBD1 (6 bases). The CDR3 covers 14 residues. Trimming left V 6 bases short and J 2 bases short, with 14 bases between. CDR1 and CDR2 (germline): MNHEY, SVGAGI. This chain's CDR3 is CASRTDRGPYEQYF. For the CDR3, the DNA is TGTGCCAGCAGAACGGACAGAGGACCCTACGAGCAGTACTTC.

This clonotype was seen ten or more times. This chain uses TRBV7-9 with TRBJ2-5; 10 positions agree with TRBD2. Unmatched junction bases numbered 2, after V lost 2 bases and J lost 5 bases. From germline, CDR1 is SEHNR and CDR2 FQNEAQ (reference sequence). The CDR3 is 14 amino acids. CDR3 DNA: TGTGCCAGCAGCTTAACTAGCGGGGCCGAGACCCAGTACTTC. Protein sequence: CASSLTSGAETQYF.

This clonotype was seen more than once but under ten times. The genes are TRBV4-3 and TRBJ2-7; 7 nucleotides match TRBD1. The CDR3 is 15 amino acids. The V gene's germline CDR1 is LGHNA and CDR2 YSLEER. V shed 2 bases and J 3 bases; nucleotides not matched to a gene: 7. As DNA, the CDR3 is TGCGCCAGCAGCCAAAGCCGGGACAGCAACTACGAGCAGTACTTC. Amino acid sequence: CASSQSRDSNYEQYF.

Notes on this clonotype: One end of the junction varies from germline; a read error may be responsible. In nucleotides, the CDR3 is TGTGCCGGCAGCCAAGAACCAGGGCGGGATCAGCCCCAGCATTTT. Translated, it gives CAGSQEPGRDQPQHF. V and J are TRBV25-1 and TRBJ1-5; possible D gene TRBD1, 5 bases. Germline V CDR1 and CDR2: MGHDK, SYGVNS. This CDR3 is built from 15 residues.

The count of this clonotype is one. The chain joins TRBV28 to TRBJ1-2; a weak D match, TRBD1 (6 bases). Trimming took 8 bases from V and 1 from J, leaving 14 bases between them. The CDR3 contains 14 residues. Germline assignment: CDR1 MDHEN and CDR2 SYDVKM. This CDR3 reads CASGGTQNNYGYTF. CDR3 bases: TGTGCCAGCGGGGGGACACAAAATAACTATGGCTACACCTTC.

This chain joins TRBV5-1 and TRBJ2-2; D call uncertain. Germline assignment: CDR1 SGHRS and CDR2 YFSETQ. The CDR3 is made up of 17 amino acids. Trimming shortened V by 0 bases and J by 0 bases, and 12 bases separated the two germline ends. CDR3 bases: TGCGCCAGCAGCTTGGTTTCCCACTTCGCGAACACCGGGGAGCTGTTTTTT. Translating gives CASSLVSHFANTGELFF. Full variable domain (rest looked up from reference TRBV5-1 and TRBJ2-2): KAGVTQTPRYLIKTRGQQVTLSCSPISGHRSVSWYQQTPGQGLQFLFEYFSETQRNKGNFPGRFSGRQFSNSRSEMNVSTLELGDSALYLCASSLVSHFANTGELFFGEGSRLTVL.